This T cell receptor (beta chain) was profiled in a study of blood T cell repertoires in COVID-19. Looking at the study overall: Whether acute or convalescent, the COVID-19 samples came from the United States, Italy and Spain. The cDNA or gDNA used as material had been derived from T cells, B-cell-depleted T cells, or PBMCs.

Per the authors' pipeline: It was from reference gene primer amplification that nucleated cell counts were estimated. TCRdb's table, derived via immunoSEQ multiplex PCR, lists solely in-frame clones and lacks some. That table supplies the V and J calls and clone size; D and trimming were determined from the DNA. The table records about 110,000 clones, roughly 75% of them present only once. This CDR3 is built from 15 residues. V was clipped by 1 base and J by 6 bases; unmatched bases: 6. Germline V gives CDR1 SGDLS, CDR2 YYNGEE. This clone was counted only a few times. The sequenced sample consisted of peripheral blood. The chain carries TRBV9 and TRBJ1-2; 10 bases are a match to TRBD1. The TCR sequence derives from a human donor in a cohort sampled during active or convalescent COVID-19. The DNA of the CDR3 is TGTGCCAGCAGCGTACAGACAGGGGGCAGAGATGGCTACACCTTC. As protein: CASSVQTGGRDGYTF.